This T cell receptor beta chain was retrieved from a study of Graves' ophthalmopathy and Graves' hyperthyroidism. Study-level background: Before any treatment was given, at initial diagnosis, peripheral blood was collected. Study findings and constraints: A classifier, a 13-signature model, separated ophthalmopathy from stable hyperthyroidism with 87.88% sensitivity and approximately 81% specificity. Among expanded thyroid clonotypes above 0.001 frequency, most also occurred in blood.

Enrollment excluded any patients with other autoimmune diseases, uncontrolled infections, pregnancy or lactation. Remarks on this clonotype: As yet, its antigen is unknown.

Germline V gives CDR1 SQVTM, CDR2 ANQGSEA. The V and J ends lost 4 bases and 7 bases respectively, with 10 bases between them. There are 11 residues in the CDR3. Amplification targeted the TCR beta CDR3 regions, with RNA transcripts as the source material. HTBI primers were employed in first-round RT-PCR, then a second-round multiplex PCR followed. Using its own MiXCR run on the multiplex PCR reads, TCRdb lists one record per CDR3 protein. The sample shows 740,000 or so distinct CDR3 sequences, roughly 40% of them seen only once. This sequence joins TRBV29-1 and TRBJ1-2; D uncertain. The receptor was derived from an adult man with Graves' ophthalmopathy. The sequencing sample was made of peripheral blood. CDR3 loop: CSVALRGGYTF. CDR3 nucleotide sequence: TGCAGCGTTGCGCTCCGCGGTGGCTACACCTTC.